A selection of T cell receptor beta chains follows, all from one sample in a study of early T cells in non-severe SARS-CoV-2 infection. MiXCR, applied by TCRdb to the 5' RACE reads, yields one record per CDR3 protein. The sample has fewer than 50,000 distinct CDR3 sequences, 9% to 15% seen once. The sequencing input was whole blood. The receptors were sampled from an adult who was a healthcare worker with PCR-confirmed SARS-CoV-2 infection or an uninfected control (not recorded which). Both conserved end residues are part of each CDR3. The D gene is left open where the match is weak. The size field is filled for only some rows; it gives once, few, many or a size class.

cdr3_aa: CASRLTGEAEAFF; cdr3_nt: TGTGCCAGCAGACTTACAGGGGAGGCTGAAGCTTTCTTT; clone_size: -; v_call: TRBV27; j_call: TRBJ1-1; d_call: TRBD1
cdr3_aa: CASSQRHAAAVPGLFF; cdr3_nt: TGTGCCAGCAGTCAAAGACACGCTGCCGCCGTACCCGGCCTGTTTTTT; clone_size: -; v_call: TRBV6-6; j_call: TRBJ1-4; d_call: -
cdr3_aa: CASSYSERGVYEQYF; cdr3_nt: TGTGCCAGCAGTTACTCGGAAAGAGGGGTCTACGAGCAGTACTTC; clone_size: -; v_call: TRBV6-2/TRBV6-3; j_call: TRBJ2-7; d_call: -
cdr3_aa: CASSLGSHEQFF; cdr3_nt: TGTGCCAGCAGCTTAGGAAGTCATGAGCAGTTCTTC; clone_size: many; v_call: TRBV7-8; j_call: TRBJ2-1; d_call: -
cdr3_aa: CASSIGLSRYEQYF; cdr3_nt: TGTGCCAGTAGTATTGGGCTGTCGCGCTACGAGCAGTACTTC; clone_size: many; v_call: TRBV19; j_call: TRBJ2-7; d_call: -
cdr3_aa: CASSLAGSLLRGDGYTF; cdr3_nt: TGCGCCAGCAGCTTGGCGGGCAGCTTGCTTCGGGGCGATGGCTACACCTTC; clone_size: few; v_call: TRBV5-1; j_call: TRBJ1-2; d_call: -
cdr3_aa: CASSPDRDRIVDTQYF; cdr3_nt: TGTGCCAGCAGCCCAGACAGGGATCGTATCGTCGATACGCAGTATTTT; clone_size: many; v_call: TRBV7-2; j_call: TRBJ2-3; d_call: TRBD1
cdr3_aa: CSVSAGAHYEQYF; cdr3_nt: TGCAGCGTTTCAGCGGGGGCCCACTACGAGCAGTACTTC; clone_size: many; v_call: TRBV29-1; j_call: TRBJ2-7; d_call: TRBD2
cdr3_aa: CASSRGDISYEQYF; cdr3_nt: TGTGCCAGCAGCCGAGGGGACATCTCCTACGAGCAGTACTTC; clone_size: -; v_call: TRBV7-6; j_call: TRBJ2-7; d_call: -
cdr3_aa: CASSRGGVQPQHF; cdr3_nt: TGTGCCAGCAGTCGGGGGGGCGTTCAGCCCCAGCATTTT; clone_size: many; v_call: TRBV6-2/TRBV6-3; j_call: TRBJ1-5; d_call: -
cdr3_aa: CASSQEGTEETQYF; cdr3_nt: TGCGCCAGCAGCCAAGAGGGGACCGAAGAGACCCAGTACTTC; clone_size: -; v_call: TRBV4-1; j_call: TRBJ2-5; d_call: -
cdr3_aa: CASSPVETEAFF; cdr3_nt: TGTGCCAGCAGCCCGGTGGAGACTGAAGCTTTCTTT; clone_size: -; v_call: TRBV5-5; j_call: TRBJ1-1; d_call: -
cdr3_aa: CSPGGGNQPQHF; cdr3_nt: TGCAGTCCCGGTGGGGGCAATCAGCCCCAGCATTTT; clone_size: few; v_call: TRBV20-1; j_call: TRBJ1-5; d_call: -
cdr3_aa: CASSPQGSYEQYF; cdr3_nt: TGTGCCAGCAGTCCACAGGGCTCCTACGAGCAGTACTTC; clone_size: many; v_call: TRBV12-3/TRBV12-4; j_call: TRBJ2-7; d_call: -
cdr3_aa: CASSQDGGEQYF; cdr3_nt: TGCGCCAGCAGCCAAGATGGGGGAGAGCAGTACTTC; clone_size: few; v_call: TRBV4-3; j_call: TRBJ2-7; d_call: -
cdr3_aa: CASSLGTVSTDTQYF; cdr3_nt: TGTGCCAGCAGCCTCGGGACGGTCAGCACAGATACGCAGTATTTT; clone_size: -; v_call: TRBV9; j_call: TRBJ2-3; d_call: -
cdr3_aa: CSVEQSPTQQYF; cdr3_nt: TGCAGCGTGGAACAGAGTCCTACGCAGCAGTACTTC; clone_size: many; v_call: TRBV29-1; j_call: TRBJ2-7; d_call: -
cdr3_aa: CASSQGTLGQPQHF; cdr3_nt: TGTGCCAGCAGCCAGGGTACCTTGGGTCAGCCCCAGCATTTT; clone_size: many; v_call: TRBV3-1; j_call: TRBJ1-5; d_call: -
cdr3_aa: CAIRENTGELFF; cdr3_nt: TGTGCCATCAGGGAAAACACCGGGGAGCTGTTTTTT; clone_size: few; v_call: TRBV10-3; j_call: TRBJ2-2; d_call: -
cdr3_aa: CASRTSGGALFF; cdr3_nt: TGTGCCAGTAGAACCTCCGGGGGAGCGCTGTTTTTT; clone_size: -; v_call: TRBV19; j_call: TRBJ1-4; d_call: -
cdr3_aa: CASSPTSGGYTPDYEQYF; cdr3_nt: TGTGCCAGCAGCCCTACTAGCGGGGGTTACACTCCGGACTACGAGCAGTACTTC; clone_size: -; v_call: TRBV7-2; j_call: TRBJ2-7; d_call: TRBD2
cdr3_aa: CATSRTGDLYGYTF; cdr3_nt: TGTGCCACTTCTCGGACAGGGGACCTCTATGGCTACACCTTC; clone_size: many; v_call: TRBV6-2/TRBV6-3; j_call: TRBJ1-2; d_call: TRBD1
cdr3_aa: CATSRDRSGQPLRPANEQFF; cdr3_nt: TGTGCCACCAGCAGAGATCGAAGCGGTCAACCTCTTAGACCCGCCAATGAGCAGTTCTTC; clone_size: few; v_call: TRBV15; j_call: TRBJ2-1; d_call: -
cdr3_aa: CATRKDRANTEAFF; cdr3_nt: TGTGCCACCAGGAAGGACAGGGCGAACACTGAAGCTTTCTTT; clone_size: many; v_call: TRBV15; j_call: TRBJ1-1; d_call: TRBD1
cdr3_aa: CASGLDAEYNEQFF; cdr3_nt: TGTGCCAGCGGCTTAGACGCCGAGTACAATGAGCAGTTCTTC; clone_size: -; v_call: TRBV6-2/TRBV6-3; j_call: TRBJ2-1; d_call: -
cdr3_aa: CACSSGPSTDTQYF; cdr3_nt: TGTGCCTGCTCTAGCGGACCTAGCACAGATACGCAGTATTTT; clone_size: -; v_call: TRBV30; j_call: TRBJ2-3; d_call: TRBD2
cdr3_aa: CASSLAGGQNTGELFF; cdr3_nt: TGCGCCAGCAGCCTAGCGGGGGGCCAGAACACCGGGGAGCTGTTTTTT; clone_size: many; v_call: TRBV5-1; j_call: TRBJ2-2; d_call: TRBD2
cdr3_aa: CSATGEGDYNEQFF; cdr3_nt: TGCAGTGCCACGGGGGAGGGGGATTACAATGAGCAGTTCTTC; clone_size: few; v_call: TRBV20-1; j_call: TRBJ2-1; d_call: -
cdr3_aa: CASSYGQTTDTQYF; cdr3_nt: TGTGCCAGCAGTTACGGACAGACCACAGATACGCAGTATTTT; clone_size: -; v_call: TRBV6-2/TRBV6-3; j_call: TRBJ2-3; d_call: -
cdr3_aa: CASSLESRGYNEQFF; cdr3_nt: TGCGCCAGCAGCTTGGAGTCTCGGGGATACAATGAGCAGTTCTTC; clone_size: -; v_call: TRBV5-1; j_call: TRBJ2-1; d_call: -
cdr3_aa: CASSPTGTSGKNTDTQYF; cdr3_nt: TGTGCCAGCAGCCCGACCGGGACTAGCGGGAAAAACACAGATACGCAGTATTTT; clone_size: -; v_call: TRBV7-4; j_call: TRBJ2-3; d_call: TRBD2